The present T cell receptor (beta chain) was sequenced within a study of blood T cell repertoires in COVID-19. Study-level background: Sample material is recorded as cDNA or gDNA derived from T cells, B-cell-depleted T cells, or PBMCs.

Study processing details: Reference gene primer amplification gave nucleated cell count estimates. TCRdb keeps only in-frame clones here, not all; method: immunoSEQ multiplex PCR. D and trimming come from the DNA, and the V and J calls and clone size come from that table. The table records about 280,000 clones, over 75% of them present only once. The CDR3 length is 12 residues. V lost 5 bases and J lost 8, with 12 bases in between. Germline V CDR1 and CDR2: SGHVS, FQNEAQ. The TCR was taken from a woman in her seventies with acute or convalescent COVID-19. This sequence joins TRBV7-8 and TRBJ1-2; unclear D gene. Sequencing used peripheral blood. CDR3 protein: CASSARSRGYTF. CDR3 sequence (DNA): TGTGCCAGCAGCGCACGCTCGCGGGGCTACACCTTC.